A selection of T cell receptor beta chains follows, all from one sample in a study of beta chain features in type 1 diabetes. Sequencing used immunoSEQ multiplex PCR; TCRdb keeps in-frame clones, though not all of them. The table includes about 42,000 clones, roughly 50% detected once. The material sequenced was stem cell memory CD4+ T cells from blood. Source of these receptors: a woman in her 30s in good health. CDR3s include the opening cysteine and the closing phenylalanine or tryptophan. Fields, in order: D gene, V gene, J gene, clone size, CDR3 DNA, CDR3 protein. D genes are given only for firm matches. For some rows the clone size is stated as once, few or many, or as a class when expanded; others skip it.

>-|TRBV18|TRBJ2-1|few
TGTGCCAGCTCGCCCGACAGAGACAATGAGCAGTTCTTC
CASSPDRDNEQFF
>TRBD2|TRBV28|TRBJ2-1|-
TGTGCCAGCAGCCGGTTGCTAGCGGGAGGGCCCTACAATGAGCAGTTCTTC
CASSRLLAGGPYNEQFF
>-|TRBV6-5|TRBJ1-1|-
TGTGCCAGCAGTTACTCGAGCCGGGGTATAACTGAAGCTTTCTTT
CASSYSSRGITEAFF
>-|TRBV7-9|TRBJ1-2|-
TGTGCCAGCAGCTTTGGACAAGCCGGGGGTGGCTACACCTTC
CASSFGQAGGGYTF
>-|TRBV7-2|TRBJ2-5|-
TGTGCCAGCAGCTCGTACGGGGAGGAAGAGACCCAGTACTTC
CASSSYGEEETQYF
>TRBD2|TRBV28|TRBJ2-1|-
TGTGCCAGCAGTTCCAGATTGGGCATAGCGGGAGTCCCTCACAATGAGCAGTTCTTC
CASSSRLGIAGVPHNEQFF
>TRBD2|TRBV10-3|TRBJ2-1|-
TGTGCCATCAGGAATCCGGGACTAGATGGCAATGAGCAGTTCTTC
CAIRNPGLDGNEQFF
>TRBD2|TRBV7-7|TRBJ2-5|-
TGTGCTAGCAGCTTACTAGGTAGCGGGCAAGAGACCCAGTACTTC
CASSLLGSGQETQYF
>-|TRBV7-3|TRBJ1-1|-
TGTGCCAGCAGCAGCAGGGAGGGTAAAATAGCTTTCTTT
CASSSREGKIAFF
>TRBD1|TRBV7-9|TRBJ2-1|-
TGTGCCAGCAGCGGGGACAGGGACAATGAGCAGTTCTTC
CASSGDRDNEQFF
>TRBD1|TRBV4-2|TRBJ1-1|once
TGTGCCAGCAGCCAAGATGGGGCAGGGGGGCCCTTGAACACTGAAGCTTTCTTT
CASSQDGAGGPLNTEAFF
>TRBD1|TRBV7-9|TRBJ1-2|-
TGTGCCAGCAGCCCTCTAGGGGACAGGGGGTATAACTATGGCTACACCTTC
CASSPLGDRGYNYGYTF
>TRBD2|TRBV28|TRBJ2-7|-
TGTGCCAGCAGCCCCCGACTAGCGGGGACCTACGAGCAGTACTTC
CASSPRLAGTYEQYF
>-|TRBV18|TRBJ2-4|few
TGTGCCAGCTCTCGAGAGAAACTAGCCAAAAACATTCAGTACTTC
CASSREKLAKNIQYF
>-|TRBV5-1|TRBJ2-3|-
TGCGCCAGCAGCTGGGGACTTAGCACAGATACGCAGTATTTT
CASSWGLSTDTQYF
>TRBD1|TRBV5-8|TRBJ2-2|-
TGTGCCAGCAGAGGACAGGGCGGCACCGGGGAGCTGTTTTTT
CASRGQGGTGELFF
>-|TRBV7-2|TRBJ1-4|-
TGTGCCAGCAGCTTAGGTCCGGCGGTTGCAACTAATGAAAAACTGTTTTTT
CASSLGPAVATNEKLFF
>TRBD1|TRBV6-4|TRBJ1-5|-
TGTGCCAGCAGCATAACAGGGGGCGGCAATCAGCCCCAGCATTTT
CASSITGGGNQPQHF
>-|TRBV9|TRBJ1-4|few
TGTGCCAGCAGCGTAGGTGGAGGGAATGAAAAACTGTTTTTT
CASSVGGGNEKLFF
>-|TRBV7-9|TRBJ2-7|few
TGTGCCAGCAGTTGGAGAGGGACTGACAACGAGCAGTACTTC
CASSWRGTDNEQYF
>TRBD1|TRBV9|TRBJ2-7|-
TGTGCCAGCAGCGCGGGGACAGCCTACTACGAGCAGTACTTC
CASSAGTAYYEQYF
>TRBD1|TRBV9|TRBJ1-5|-
TGTGCCAGGCTGGGACAGGAAAGCAATCAGCCCCAGCATTTT
CARLGQESNQPQHF
>TRBD2|TRBV7-9|TRBJ2-3|-
TGTGCCAGCAGCTTGGACCGAGCGGGAGTCTTAGCAGATACGCAGTATTTT
CASSLDRAGVLADTQYF
>-|TRBV28|TRBJ1-2|few
TGTGCCAGCAGTTTATTACAGGGAACCTATGGCTACACCTTC
CASSLLQGTYGYTF
>-|TRBV5-1|TRBJ2-2|-
TGCGCCAGCAGCTTGGAGGACACTTCGAACACCGGGGAGCTGTTTTTT
CASSLEDTSNTGELFF
>TRBD1|TRBV7-2|TRBJ2-3|-
TGTGCCAGCAGCTCATCAGGGGGCTTTGCAGATACGCAGTATTTT
CASSSSGGFADTQYF
>-|TRBV18|TRBJ2-2|-
TGTGCCAGCTCACCGGAAGGGGCGAGCTTCGGGGAGCTGTTTTTT
CASSPEGASFGELFF
>TRBD1|TRBV11-2|TRBJ2-7|few
TGTGCCAGCAGCTCATTTTCACACCGGGACAGGGGTCCCTACGAGCAGTACTTC
CASSSFSHRDRGPYEQYF
>TRBD1|TRBV10-3|TRBJ2-7|-
TGTGCCATCAGTGAGTCGATCGGGACAGGGCACATGAGCTCCTACGAGCAGTACTTC
CAISESIGTGHMSSYEQYF
>TRBD1|TRBV6-6|TRBJ1-2|-
TGTGCCAGCAGTGCCCCGACAGGGGAGTATGGCTACACCTTC
CASSAPTGEYGYTF
>-|TRBV12-5|TRBJ2-3|few
TGTGCTAGTGGTTTGGTACTAGGGAATCATGAAACAGATACGCAGTATTTT
CASGLVLGNHETDTQYF
>TRBD1|TRBV7-9|TRBJ1-1|-
TGTGCCAGCAGCACTGCCGGGACAGGGGCAAGGGCTTTCTTT
CASSTAGTGARAFF
>-|TRBV7-2|TRBJ2-5|few
TGTGCCAGCACGGAGTACACCCCGGGCCAAGAGACCCAGTACTTC
CASTEYTPGQETQYF
>-|TRBV7-9|TRBJ2-7|-
TGTGCCAGCAGCTCGCAGGGATTCTCCTACGAGCAGTACTTC
CASSSQGFSYEQYF
>TRBD2|TRBV6-5|TRBJ2-7|few
TGTGCCAGCAGTACTGTGGCGGGAGCTCTCGAGCAGTACTTC
CASSTVAGALEQYF
>TRBD2|TRBV5-1|TRBJ2-2|-
TGCGCCAGCAGCCCGAAGACTAGCGGGAGGGCCGTGGACACCGGGGAGCTGTTTTTT
CASSPKTSGRAVDTGELFF
>TRBD2|TRBV5-1|TRBJ2-7|-
TGCGCCAGCAGCTTGGCCTCACTTAGGACTAGCGGGATGGATGAGCAGTACTTC
CASSLASLRTSGMDEQYF
>-|TRBV28|TRBJ2-7|-
TGTGCCAGCAGGCCGACTGACTACTCCTACGAGCAGTACTTC
CASRPTDYSYEQYF
>-|TRBV4-3|TRBJ1-5|-
TGCGCCAGCAGCCAAGTTGGGCGTCGTCAGCCCCAGCATTTT
CASSQVGRRQPQHF
>TRBD2|TRBV6-4|TRBJ2-7|-
TGTGCCAGCAGTGACTCTCGGACTAGCGGGACCATAGAGAGCTCCTACGAGCAGTACTTC
CASSDSRTSGTIESSYEQYF